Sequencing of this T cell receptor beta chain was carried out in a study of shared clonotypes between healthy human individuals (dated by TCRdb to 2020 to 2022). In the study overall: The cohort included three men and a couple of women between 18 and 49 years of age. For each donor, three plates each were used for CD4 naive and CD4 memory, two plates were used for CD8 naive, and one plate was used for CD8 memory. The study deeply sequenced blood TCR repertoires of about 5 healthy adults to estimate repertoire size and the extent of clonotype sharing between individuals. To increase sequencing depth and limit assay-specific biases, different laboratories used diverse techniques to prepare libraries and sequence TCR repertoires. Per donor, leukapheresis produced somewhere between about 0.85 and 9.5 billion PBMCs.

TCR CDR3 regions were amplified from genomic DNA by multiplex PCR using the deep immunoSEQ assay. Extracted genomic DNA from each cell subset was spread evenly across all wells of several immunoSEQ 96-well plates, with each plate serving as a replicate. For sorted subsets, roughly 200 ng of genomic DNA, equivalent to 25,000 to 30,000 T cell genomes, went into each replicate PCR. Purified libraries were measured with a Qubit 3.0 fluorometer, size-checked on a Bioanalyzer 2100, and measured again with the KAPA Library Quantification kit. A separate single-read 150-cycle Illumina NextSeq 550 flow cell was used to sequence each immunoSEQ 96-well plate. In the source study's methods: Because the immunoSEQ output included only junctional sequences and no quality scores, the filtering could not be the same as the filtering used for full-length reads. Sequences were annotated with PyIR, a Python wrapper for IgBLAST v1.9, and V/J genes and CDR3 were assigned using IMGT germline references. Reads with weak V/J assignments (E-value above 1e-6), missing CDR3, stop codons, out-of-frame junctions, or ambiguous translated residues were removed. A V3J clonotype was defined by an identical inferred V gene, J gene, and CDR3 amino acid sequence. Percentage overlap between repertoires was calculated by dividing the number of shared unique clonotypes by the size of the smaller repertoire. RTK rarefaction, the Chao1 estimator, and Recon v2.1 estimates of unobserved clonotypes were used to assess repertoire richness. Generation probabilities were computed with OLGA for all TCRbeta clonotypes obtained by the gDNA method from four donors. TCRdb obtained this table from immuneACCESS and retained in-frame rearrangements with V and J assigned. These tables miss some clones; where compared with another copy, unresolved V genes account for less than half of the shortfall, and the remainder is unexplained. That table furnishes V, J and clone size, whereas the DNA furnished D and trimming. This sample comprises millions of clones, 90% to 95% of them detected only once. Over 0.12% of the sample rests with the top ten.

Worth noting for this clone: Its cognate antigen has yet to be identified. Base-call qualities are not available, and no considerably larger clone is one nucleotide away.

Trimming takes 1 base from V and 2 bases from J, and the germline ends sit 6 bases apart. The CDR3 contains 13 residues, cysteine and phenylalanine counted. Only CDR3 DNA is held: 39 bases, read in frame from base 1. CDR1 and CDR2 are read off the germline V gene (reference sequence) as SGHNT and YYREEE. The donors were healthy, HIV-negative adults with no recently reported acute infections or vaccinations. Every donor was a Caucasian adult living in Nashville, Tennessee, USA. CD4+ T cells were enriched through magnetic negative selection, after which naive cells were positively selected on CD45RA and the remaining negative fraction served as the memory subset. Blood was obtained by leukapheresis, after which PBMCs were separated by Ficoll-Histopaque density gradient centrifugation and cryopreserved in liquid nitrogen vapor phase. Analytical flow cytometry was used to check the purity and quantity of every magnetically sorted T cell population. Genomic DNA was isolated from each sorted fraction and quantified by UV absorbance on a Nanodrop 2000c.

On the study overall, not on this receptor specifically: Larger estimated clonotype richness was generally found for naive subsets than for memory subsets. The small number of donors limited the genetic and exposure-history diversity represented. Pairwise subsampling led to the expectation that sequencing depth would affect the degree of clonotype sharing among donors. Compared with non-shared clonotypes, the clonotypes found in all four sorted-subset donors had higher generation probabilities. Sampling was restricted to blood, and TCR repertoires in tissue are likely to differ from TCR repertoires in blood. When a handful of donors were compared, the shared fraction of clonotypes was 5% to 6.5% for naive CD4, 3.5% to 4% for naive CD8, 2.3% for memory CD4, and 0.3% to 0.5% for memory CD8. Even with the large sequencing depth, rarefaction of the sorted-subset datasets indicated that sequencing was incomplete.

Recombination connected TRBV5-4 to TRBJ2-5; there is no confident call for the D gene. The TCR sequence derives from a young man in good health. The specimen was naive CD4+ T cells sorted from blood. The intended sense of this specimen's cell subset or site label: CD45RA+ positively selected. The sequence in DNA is TGTGCCAGCAGCTTGTTACAGCAAGAGACCCAGTACTTC. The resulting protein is CASSLLQQETQYF.